This T cell receptor beta chain was captured in a study of T cell repertoires in cytomegalovirus infection (dated by TCRdb to between 2019 and 2020). Study-level background: Donor HLA type was relevant to the analysis, as public TCR beta signatures indicated carriage of CMV infection together with the matching HLA type.

The sample holds a few counts of this clonotype. Its antigen has not been determined. Per-base quality was not reported, and no clone a single base away is much larger than it. TCRdb lists the instrument as Illumina HiSeq 1500. Clones were called with MiXCR by TCRdb after fastp trimmed the public reads at Q25, and only in-frame beta chains were retained. CDR3 protein sequences are deduplicated, and each keeps its most common genes and DNA. In all, the sample holds about 530,000 distinct CDR3 sequences, and approximately 25% of those were seen once. The ten largest clones represent roughly an eighth of the sample. Summary of the overall study and its limitations: The ex vivo response was dominated by HLA-C-restricted CMV-specific TCR beta clonotypes, and the single most frequent clonotype in two of eight donors was supplied by these HLA-C-restricted clonotypes. In both this cohort and an independent cohort of several hundred donors, the cumulative frequency of public TCR beta family members distinguished carriers of CMV infection plus the relevant HLA type.

The CDR3 runs 18 amino acids, cysteine and phenylalanine included. The DNA shown is the 54-base CDR3, in frame from base 1. Via the germline V gene, CDR1 is SGHVS and CDR2 FNYEAQ. Here V drops 3 bases and J drops 5 bases, and the junction holds 12 bases not matched to any gene. The sequence was collected from a human donor in good health (CMV status not recorded). Some clones in this sample may be carry-over from other donors' samples. The specimen sequenced was PBMCs. The rearranged chain carries TRBV7-6 and TRBJ2-1; TRBD2 aligns with 11 central bases. The DNA reads as follows: TGTGCCAGCAGCTTTGACCACCTAGCGGGAGGCTATAACAATGAGCAGTTCTTC. Its amino acids are CASSFDHLAGGYNNEQFF.